Following are 12 T cell receptor beta chains from one sample sequenced in a study of cytomegalovirus exposure and HLA in healthy donors. With 60 Vbeta and 13 Jbeta primers, the PCR was carried out. TCRdb keeps only in-frame clones here, not all; method: immunoSEQ multiplex PCR. The sample carries over 150,000 clones, about 78% recorded once. The specimen was PBMCs. The receptors derive from a woman aged 45-65 years in good health and CMV-seropositive.

This clone was picked up a small number of times. This chain links TRBV5-3 with TRBJ1-1; D is ambiguous. TRBV5-3 is given ORF status, its function remaining uncertain. Trimming left V 4 bases short and J 0 bases short, with 10 bases between. The CDR3 extends over 14 amino acids. In DNA form, the CDR3 reads TGTGCCAGAAGCACGGACTGGGTGAACACTGAAGCTTTCTTT. This translates into CARSTDWVNTEAFF.

The CDR3 coding sequence is TGTGCCAGCAGCTTAGGTCAGAACACCGGGGAGCTGTTTTTT. It encodes CASSLGQNTGELFF. The chain joins TRBV7-9 to TRBJ2-2; D is ambiguous. The V gene lost 1 base and the J gene lost 1 base, with 4 bases spanning the gap. The germline V gene has CDR1 SEHNR and CDR2 FQNEAQ (reference sequence). The CDR3 totals 14 residues.

V and J are TRBV9 and TRBJ2-1, with TRBD2 matching 9 bases. V shed 2 bases, J shed 6 bases, and the junction held 3 bases outside the gene matches. This CDR3 has 14 amino acids. CDR1 and CDR2 from the germline V gene are SGDLS and YYNGEE. CDR3 sequence: CASSVRTSANEQFF. CDR3 DNA sequence: TGTGCCAGCAGCGTCCGGACTAGCGCCAATGAGCAGTTCTTC.

This clone was observed once. The J gene is TRBJ1-4, the V gene TRBV2; 7 bases agree with TRBD1. V shed 3 bases, J shed 4 bases, and the junction held 8 bases outside the gene matches. Germline V gene lookup returns CDR1 SNHLY and CDR2 FYNNEI. This CDR3 has 16 residues. The CDR3 reads CASSDLIRDSNEKLFF. CDR3 coding DNA: TGTGCCAGCAGTGATCTGATCCGGGACAGTAATGAAAAACTGTTTTTT.

The J gene is TRBJ1-2, the V gene TRBV5-4, with D tentatively TRBD1 (5 bases). Germline CDR1 is SGHNT and CDR2 is YYREEE (reference sequence). The ends were cut back, 6 bases at V and 6 bases at J, with 21 bases in the middle. This CDR3 comprises 15 residues. For the CDR3, the DNA is TGTGCCAGCACCCCCCGGGGGTGGGGGGAAGATGGCTACACCTTC. It encodes CASTPRGWGEDGYTF.

The gene calls are TRBV19 and TRBJ2-3, with D possibly being TRBD2 (5 bases). Trimming took 6 bases from V and 4 from J, leaving 14 bases between them. The CDR3 covers 14 residues. Germline V gene lookup returns CDR1 LNHDA and CDR2 SQIVND (reference sequence). The DNA of the CDR3 is TGTGCCAGTAGCCGTGACGGGGTCCCAGATACGCAGTATTTT. Residues: CASSRDGVPDTQYF.

The gene calls are TRBV6-5 and TRBJ2-6; TRBD1 might be the D (5 bases). Germline CDR1 is MNHEY and CDR2 is SVGAGI. V dropped 0 bases and J dropped 3 bases, with 6 bases sitting between them. This CDR3 comprises 15 residues. CDR3 nucleotide sequence: TGTGCCAGCAGTTACTCCGACAGTGGGGCCAACGTCCTGACTTTC. Translating it yields CASSYSDSGANVLTF.

J is TRBJ1-2 and V is TRBV18, with no clear D. The CDR3 has 14 amino acids. Germline CDR1 is KGHSH and CDR2 is LQKENI. The V end lost 3 bases, the J end lost 7 bases, and 15 bases lay between the germline ends. The CDR3 reads CASSPRDTGSGYTF. The CDR3, as DNA: TGTGCCAGCTCACCTCGGGATACCGGATCTGGCTACACCTTC. Complete variable domain (other parts from reference TRBV18 and TRBJ1-2): NAGVMQNPRHLVRRRGQEARLRCSPMKGHSHVYWYRQLPEEGLKFMVYLQKENIIDESGMPKERFSAEFPKEGPSILRIQQVVRGDSAAYFCASSPRDTGSGYTFGSGTRLTVV.

The chain has TRBV9 and TRBJ2-2; TRBD1 might be the D (6 bases). The CDR3 is 15 residues long. V was trimmed by 2 bases and J by 6 bases, leaving 14 bases between them. Germline V gene lookup returns CDR1 SGDLS and CDR2 YYNGEE. The CDR3 DNA sequence: TGTGCCAGCAGCGTTGGGGACATCCGTGCCGGGGAGCTGTTTTTT. This encodes CASSVGDIRAGELFF.

V is TRBV6-6 and J is TRBJ1-2; 8 nucleotides line up with TRBD1. The CDR3 consists of 14 residues. The ends lost 6 bases at V and 4 bases at J; junction bases unmatched: 7. CDR1 and CDR2 from the germline V gene are MNHNY and SVGAGI (reference sequence). CDR3 loop: CASSHGQGGYGYTF. The CDR3 nucleotides are TGTGCCAGCAGCCACGGACAGGGAGGCTATGGCTACACCTTC.

V is TRBV9 and J is TRBJ2-2; 7 bases agree with TRBD2. CDR1 and CDR2 (germline): SGDLS, YYNGEE. The CDR3 extends over 19 amino acids. With 0 bases clipped from V and 0 bases from J, the junction kept 11 bases outside the gene matches. CDR3 sequence reads: CASSVDQAGLFANTGELFF. In nucleotides, the CDR3 is TGTGCCAGCAGCGTAGACCAAGCGGGGCTTTTCGCGAACACCGGGGAGCTGTTTTTT.

V usage is TRBV6-6 and J usage is TRBJ2-7, with 8 bases aligning to TRBD1. The V gene end was trimmed by 5 bases and the J gene end by 3 bases; junction bases not matched to a gene: 9. Germline V gives CDR1 MNHNY, CDR2 SVGAGI (reference sequence). The CDR3 runs 15 residues. CDR3 DNA sequence: TGTGCCAGCAGTCCCTCGAATGACAGGGGCTACGAGCAGTACTTC. Its protein is CASSPSNDRGYEQYF.